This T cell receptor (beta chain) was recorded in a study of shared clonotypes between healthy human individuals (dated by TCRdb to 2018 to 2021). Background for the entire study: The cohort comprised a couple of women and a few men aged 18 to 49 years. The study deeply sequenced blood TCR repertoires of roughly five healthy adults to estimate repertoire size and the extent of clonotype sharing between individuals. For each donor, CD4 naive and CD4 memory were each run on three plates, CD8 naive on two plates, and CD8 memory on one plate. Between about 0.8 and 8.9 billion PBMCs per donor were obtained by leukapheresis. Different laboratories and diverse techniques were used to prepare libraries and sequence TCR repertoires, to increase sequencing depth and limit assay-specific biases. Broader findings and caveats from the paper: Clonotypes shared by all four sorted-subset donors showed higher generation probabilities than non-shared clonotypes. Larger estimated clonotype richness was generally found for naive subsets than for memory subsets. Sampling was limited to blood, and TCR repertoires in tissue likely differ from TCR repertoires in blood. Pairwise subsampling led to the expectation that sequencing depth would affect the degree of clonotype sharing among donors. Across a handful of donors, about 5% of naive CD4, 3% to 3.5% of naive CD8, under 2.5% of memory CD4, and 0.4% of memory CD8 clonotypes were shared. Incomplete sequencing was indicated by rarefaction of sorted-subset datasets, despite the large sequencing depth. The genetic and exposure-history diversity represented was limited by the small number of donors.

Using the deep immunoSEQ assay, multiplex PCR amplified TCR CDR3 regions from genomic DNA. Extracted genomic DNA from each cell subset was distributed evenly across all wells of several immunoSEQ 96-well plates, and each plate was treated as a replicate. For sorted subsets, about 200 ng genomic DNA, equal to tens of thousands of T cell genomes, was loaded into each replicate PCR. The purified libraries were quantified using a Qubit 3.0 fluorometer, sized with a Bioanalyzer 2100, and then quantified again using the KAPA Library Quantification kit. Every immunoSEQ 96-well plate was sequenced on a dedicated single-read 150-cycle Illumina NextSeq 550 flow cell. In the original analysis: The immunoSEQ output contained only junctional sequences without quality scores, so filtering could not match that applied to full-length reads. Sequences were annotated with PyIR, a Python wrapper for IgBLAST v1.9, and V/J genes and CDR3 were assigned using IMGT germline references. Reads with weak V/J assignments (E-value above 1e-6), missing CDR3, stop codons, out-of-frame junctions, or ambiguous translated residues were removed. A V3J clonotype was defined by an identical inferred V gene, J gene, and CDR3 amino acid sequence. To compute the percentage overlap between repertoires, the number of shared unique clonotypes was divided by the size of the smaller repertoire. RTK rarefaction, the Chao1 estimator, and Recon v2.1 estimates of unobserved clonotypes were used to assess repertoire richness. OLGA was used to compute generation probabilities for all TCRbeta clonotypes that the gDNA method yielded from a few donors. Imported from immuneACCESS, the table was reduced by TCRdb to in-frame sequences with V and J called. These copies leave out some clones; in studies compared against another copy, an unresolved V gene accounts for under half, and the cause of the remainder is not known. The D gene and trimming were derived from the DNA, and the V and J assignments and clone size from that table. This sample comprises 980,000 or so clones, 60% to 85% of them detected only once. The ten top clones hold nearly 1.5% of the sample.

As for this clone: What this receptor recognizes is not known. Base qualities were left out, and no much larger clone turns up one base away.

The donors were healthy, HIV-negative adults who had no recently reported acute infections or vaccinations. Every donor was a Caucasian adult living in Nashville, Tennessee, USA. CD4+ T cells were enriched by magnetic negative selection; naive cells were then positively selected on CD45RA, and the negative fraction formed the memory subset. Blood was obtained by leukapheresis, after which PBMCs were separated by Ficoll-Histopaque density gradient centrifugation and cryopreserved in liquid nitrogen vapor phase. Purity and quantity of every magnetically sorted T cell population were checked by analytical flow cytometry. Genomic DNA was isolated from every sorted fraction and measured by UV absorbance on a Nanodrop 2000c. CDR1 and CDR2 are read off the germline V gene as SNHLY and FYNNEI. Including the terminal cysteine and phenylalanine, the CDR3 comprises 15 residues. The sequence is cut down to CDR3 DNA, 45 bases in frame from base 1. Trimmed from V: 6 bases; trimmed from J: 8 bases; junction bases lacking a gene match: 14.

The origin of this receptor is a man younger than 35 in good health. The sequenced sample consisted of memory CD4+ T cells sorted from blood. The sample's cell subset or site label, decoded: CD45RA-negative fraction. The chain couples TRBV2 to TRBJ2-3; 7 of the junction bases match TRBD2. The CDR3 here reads CASRASSGGSGTQYF. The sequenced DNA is TGTGCCAGCAGAGCATCTTCGGGGGGATCCGGTACGCAGTATTTT.